This record looks at one T cell receptor beta chain sequence and its context. Germline CDR1 reads SGHDN; CDR2 reads FVKESK. The CDR3 covers 17 residues. Trimming removed 2 bases from V and 4 bases from J; junction bases left unmatched: 14. This specimen comes from a study of blood T cell repertoires in COVID-19. Libraries were prepared by immunoSEQ multiplex PCR; TCRdb keeps only in-frame clonotypes and omits some of them. The sample lists about 170,000 clones; about 90% were seen once. This sequence joins TRBV14 and TRBJ2-7; 7 positions match TRBD2. Sequencing used PBMCs or T cells enriched from blood (not recorded which). The receptor's source is a human donor with acute COVID-19. The donor label of this sample is uncertain. CDR3 nucleotide sequence: TGTGCCAGCAGCCAAACGTTCGCGGCGGGGGAGGATTACGAGCAGTACTTC. It yields the protein CASSQTFAAGEDYEQYF. Based on the CDR3 plus reference TRBV14 and TRBJ2-7, the full variable domain is EAGVTQFPSHSVIEKGQTVTLRCDPISGHDNLYWYRRVMGKEIKFLLHFVKESKQDESGMPNNRFLAERTGGTYSTLKVQPAELEDSGVYFCASSQTFAAGEDYEQYFGPGTRLTVT.